Each of the 20 T cell receptor beta chains below was sequenced from the same sample in a study of spatial heterogeneity in lung cancer. As to time point: sample taken at primary tumor resection. In TCRdb, the 5' RACE reads were re-called with MiXCR into one record per CDR3 protein. The table lists roughly 79,000 distinct CDR3 sequences, about 8.5% of them singletons. The material was PBMCs, obtained at surgery. The source is a male donor with early-stage non-small cell lung cancer.

The chain joins TRBV7-9 to TRBJ2-4, with D possibly being TRBD2 (6 bases). V lost 3 bases and J 7 bases, leaving 10 bases between the germline ends. The CDR3 is 13 amino acids. Germline loops: CDR1 SEHNR, CDR2 FQNEAQ (reference sequence). The CDR3 reads CASSLAGRNIQYF. In DNA, the CDR3 is TGTGCCAGCAGCTTGGCAGGGAGGAACATTCAGTACTTC.

This clonotype was recorded at least ten times. This sequence joins TRBV11-2 and TRBJ2-1; the D gene could be TRBD1 or TRBD2 (5 bases each). Per the germline V gene, CDR1 is SGHAT and CDR2 is FQNNGV. There are 14 residues in the CDR3. Trimming removed 1 base at V and 7 bases at J, with 11 bases between. DNA of the CDR3: TGTGCCAGCAGCTTAGGGGACCGGGGAAATGAGCAGTTCTTC. It translates to CASSLGDRGNEQFF.

In its sample, this clonotype was seen many times. The chain couples TRBV9 to TRBJ1-1, with D uncertain. Germline V gene sequence: CDR1 SGDLS, CDR2 YYNGEE. V was shortened by 0 bases and J by 2 bases, with 11 bases between the two germline ends. The CDR3 is 15 amino acids. CDR3 nucleotide sequence: TGTGCCAGCAGCGTAGTAGTGGCAGCCAACACTGAAGCTTTCTTT. Its translation: CASSVVVAANTEAFF.

The table lists this clonotype with a few counts. The chain recombines TRBV24-1 with TRBJ1-2, with a weak D call TRBD1 (5 bases). Germline CDR1 is KGHDR and CDR2 is SFDVKD. The CDR3 has 15 amino acids. Deletions cut 3 bases from V and 4 bases from J, with 14 bases between. This CDR3 reads CATSDPTRVGYGYTF. The DNA of the CDR3 is TGTGCCACCAGTGATCCTACCAGGGTGGGCTATGGCTACACCTTC.

In this sample, this clonotype turned up many times. The genes are TRBV4-1 and TRBJ2-5; D possibly corresponds to TRBD2 (5 bases). Trimming took 1 base from V and 5 from J, leaving 11 bases between them. Germline loops: CDR1 MGHRA, CDR2 YSYEKL. The CDR3 has 14 residues. The CDR3 DNA sequence: TGCGCCAGCAGCCAAGCCCCCCCGGGGGAGACCCAGTACTTC. This sequence encodes CASSQAPPGETQYF.

The DNA of the CDR3 is TGTGCCGCCCGAAGGTGGACTGGAGGTAGTGAAGCTTTCTTT. This gives the protein CAARRWTGGSEAFF. V is TRBV6-1 and J is TRBJ1-1; D unresolved. The germline V and J ends were trimmed by 11 bases and 7 bases, with 23 bases remaining between them. There are 14 residues in the CDR3. The germline V gene encodes CDR1 MNHNS and CDR2 SASEGT.

This clonotype was detected only a few times. V usage is TRBV5-6 and J usage is TRBJ1-5, with unresolved D. Germline V gives CDR1 SGHDT, CDR2 YYEEEE. Trimming cost V 4 bases and J 0 bases, with 11 bases left between them. The length of the CDR3 is 15 residues. CDR3 bases: TGTGCCAGCAGCAAAACGGAGTATAGCAATCAGCCCCAGCATTTT. This translates into CASSKTEYSNQPQHF.

This clonotype occurred a few times. V gene TRBV9 combines with J gene TRBJ2-7; weak D call: TRBD2 (5 bases). The CDR3 consists of 15 residues. Germline V CDR1 and CDR2: SGDLS, YYNGEE. The V and J ends lost 0 bases and 0 bases respectively, with 10 bases between them. The CDR3 reads CASSVATGSSYEQYF. As DNA, the CDR3 is TGTGCCAGCAGCGTAGCAACGGGAAGCTCCTACGAGCAGTACTTC.

In this sample, this clonotype turned up a few times. The chain uses TRBV10-3 and TRBJ2-1; D unclear. The germline gives CDR1 ENHRY, CDR2 SYGVKD. Trimming stripped 6 bases from V and 6 bases from J, with 12 bases between. The CDR3 length is 13 residues. Written as DNA, the CDR3 is TGTGCCATCAGCGCTCCCAATAGCAATGAGCAGTTCTTC. Translating it yields CAISAPNSNEQFF.

This clonotype was seen repeatedly, ten times or more. This sequence joins TRBV6-1 and TRBJ2-7; maybe TRBD2 (5 bases). The ends were cut back, 3 bases at V and 2 bases at J, with 8 bases in the middle. Germline CDR1 reads MNHNS; CDR2 reads SASEGT. The CDR3 is made up of 13 amino acids. The CDR3 region is CASSEDGTYEQYF. CDR3 sequence (DNA): TGTGCCAGCAGTGAGGACGGGACCTACGAGCAGTACTTC.

This chain connects TRBV30 to TRBJ1-1; D not certain. Germline V gene sequence: CDR1 GTSNPN, CDR2 SVGIG (reference sequence). CDR3 size: 13 residues. V shed 0 bases and J shed 0 bases, with 5 bases lying between them. CDR3 coding DNA: TGTGCCTGGAGTGTACTTTTGAACACTGAAGCTTTCTTT. Amino acids: CAWSVLLNTEAFF.

This clonotype was seen many times. The V and J genes are TRBV5-4 and TRBJ1-6, with D perhaps matching TRBD1 (5 bases). V lost 4 bases, J lost 6 bases, and 8 bases lay in between. The CDR3 has 13 amino acids. Germline V gene data show CDR1 as SGHNT and CDR2 as YYREEE (reference sequence). The CDR3 loop is CASSGDGNSPLHF. The CDR3 region has the DNA TGTGCCAGCAGCGGGGACGGTAATTCACCCCTCCACTTT. Full variable domain (missing parts from reference TRBV5-4 and TRBJ1-6): ETGVTQSPTHLIKTRGQQVTLRCSSQSGHNTVSWYQQALGQGPQFIFQYYREEENGRGNFPPRFSGLQFPNYSSELNVNALELDDSALYLCASSGDGNSPLHFGNGTRLTVT.

This clonotype was recorded many times. V is TRBV5-4 and J is TRBJ2-3, with D uncertain. The V and J ends lost 3 bases and 4 bases respectively, with 12 bases between them. Germline CDR1 and CDR2: SGHNT and YYREEE (reference sequence). There are 14 residues in the CDR3. The CDR3 sequence: CASSSPTGSDTQYF. The DNA of the CDR3 is TGTGCCAGCAGCTCCCCGACTGGCTCAGATACGCAGTATTTT.

This clonotype has more than one count but fewer than ten. The rearrangement joins TRBV7-2 to TRBJ1-3, with D unresolved. Trimming took 1 base from V and 10 from J, leaving 20 bases between them. This CDR3 has 16 residues. Germline values: CDR1 SGHTA, CDR2 FQGNSA. The CDR3 DNA follows: TGTGCCAGCAGCTTAGATGTGGGCAGCGCCGGTGCGACCATATATTTT. As protein: CASSLDVGSAGATIYF.

This clonotype was recorded at least ten times. This rearrangement joins TRBV5-1 to TRBJ2-7, with 7 bases identical to TRBD2. V dropped 3 bases and J dropped 3; count of bases not matched to a gene: 6. This CDR3 is 14 amino acids long. Germline values: CDR1 SGHRS, CDR2 YFSETQ. As DNA, the CDR3 is TGCGCCAGCAGCTACCCAACTAGCGACTACGAGCAGTACTTC. Encoded protein: CASSYPTSDYEQYF.

This clonotype was counted ten times or more. The gene calls are TRBV7-3 and TRBJ2-3, with D perhaps TRBD2 (10 bases). The V end lost 5 bases, the J end lost 6 bases, and 30 bases lay between the germline ends. The CDR3 loop spans 19 amino acids. Per germline, CDR1 SGHTA and CDR2 FQGTGA. The chain's CDR3 is CASSVGTGRLAGVPDTQYF. As DNA, the CDR3 is TGTGCCAGCAGCGTAGGGACAGGGAGGCTAGCGGGAGTACCGGATACGCAGTATTTT.

Details on this clonotype: A read error is possible here, since a much larger clone lies one base away. The chain is built from TRBV7-9 and TRBJ1-6; TRBD1 might be the D (6 bases). CDR1 is SEHNR and CDR2 is FQNEAQ in the germline V gene (reference sequence). The CDR3 has 15 residues. CDR3 loop: CVSSEQGFYNSPLHF. In DNA form, the CDR3 reads TGTGTCAGCAGCGAACAGGGCTTCTATAATTCACCCCTCCACTTT.

This clonotype was picked up many times. This chain links TRBV4-2 with TRBJ2-1; D is undetermined. This CDR3 contains 14 residues. Deletions cut 0 bases from V and 0 bases from J, with 3 bases between. The germline V gene has CDR1 LGHNA and CDR2 YNFKEQ. For the CDR3, the DNA is TGTGCCAGCAGCCAAGATCCCTCCTACAATGAGCAGTTCTTC. Protein product: CASSQDPSYNEQFF.

This clonotype has a count of ten or more. The rearrangement joins TRBV5-4 to TRBJ2-7; D perhaps matches TRBD2 (5 bases). This CDR3 is built from 14 residues. In germline, CDR1 is SGHNT, CDR2 YYREEE (reference sequence). V was cut by 4 bases and J by 1 base, with 12 bases left in between. CDR3 amino acids: CASSPSWESYEQYF. In DNA form, the CDR3 reads TGTGCCAGCAGCCCTTCCTGGGAGTCCTACGAGCAGTACTTC.

Ten or more counts support this clonotype. This chain joins TRBV30 and TRBJ1-4; maybe TRBD1 (5 bases). Trimming took 2 bases from V and 4 from J, leaving 8 bases between them. This CDR3 contains 13 residues. CDR1 is GTSNPN, CDR2 SVGIG, per germline (reference sequence). Here the CDR3 DNA reads TGTGCCTGGAGTACAGGAATTAATGAAAAACTGTTTTTT. This translates into CAWSTGINEKLFF.